One and the same sample provided the 5 T cell receptor beta chains below, sequenced in a study of blood T cell repertoires in COVID-19. The data were produced by immunoSEQ multiplex PCR, yet TCRdb's version contains in-frame clones alone and is incomplete. The table records 150,000 or so clones, about 80% of them present only once. Sequencing was performed on peripheral blood. These receptors originate from a man aged 55 to 70 with acute or convalescent COVID-19.

The J gene is TRBJ2-5, the V gene TRBV4-1; TRBD1 might be the D (5 bases). Trimming cost V 0 bases and J 5 bases, with 19 bases left between them. Germline V gene data show CDR1 as MGHRA and CDR2 as YSYEKL. This CDR3 is 17 amino acids long. CDR3 residues: CASSQDRKAGPRETQYF. CDR3 nucleotide sequence: TGCGCCAGCAGCCAAGATAGGAAGGCAGGGCCAAGGGAGACCCAGTACTTC.

The genes are TRBV2 and TRBJ1-4, with D unresolved. The germline CDR1 and CDR2 sequences are SNHLY and FYNNEI. The germline V and J ends were trimmed by 0 bases and 3 bases, with 17 bases remaining between them. This CDR3 region has 18 residues. This CDR3 is CASSEARWRARANEKLFF. In DNA form, the CDR3 reads TGTGCCAGCAGTGAAGCCCGGTGGAGGGCTCGGGCTAATGAAAAACTGTTTTTT.

The chain is built from TRBV5-4 and TRBJ2-5; 11 positions match TRBD1. V shed 4 bases, J shed 5 bases, and the junction held 7 bases outside the gene matches. This CDR3 spans 15 amino acids. Germline CDR1 reads SGHNT; CDR2 reads YYREEE (reference sequence). CDR3 protein: CASSLDRGRVETQYF. The CDR3 DNA reads as TGTGCCAGCAGCCTGGACAGGGGGCGGGTGGAGACCCAGTACTTC. Supplemented by reference TRBV5-4 and TRBJ2-5, the full variable domain reads ETGVTQSPTHLIKTRGQQVTLRCSSQSGHNTVSWYQQALGQGPQFIFQYYREEENGRGNFPPRFSGLQFPNYSSELNVNALELDDSALYLCASSLDRGRVETQYFGPGTRLLVL.

The V call is TRBV6-5, the J call TRBJ2-1, with 7 bases lining up with TRBD2. V trimming: 2 bases; J trimming: 0 bases; junction bases outside the gene matches: 4. In germline, CDR1 is MNHEY, CDR2 SVGAGI. The length of the CDR3 is 16 residues. The CDR3 here is CASSYLSSGSYNEQFF. In DNA, the CDR3 is TGTGCCAGCAGTTACCTGTCTAGCGGCTCCTACAATGAGCAGTTCTTC.

This clone was observed once. The V and J genes are TRBV5-1 and TRBJ1-6; 8 nucleotides align to TRBD1. V was clipped by 4 bases and J by 7 bases; unmatched bases: 10. The CDR3 runs to 16 residues. Germline V gene sequence: CDR1 SGHRS, CDR2 YFSETQ. The DNA for the CDR3 is TGCGCCAGCAGCCGAGGACCGACAGGGGTCAATTCACCCCTCCACTTT. This codes for CASSRGPTGVNSPLHF.